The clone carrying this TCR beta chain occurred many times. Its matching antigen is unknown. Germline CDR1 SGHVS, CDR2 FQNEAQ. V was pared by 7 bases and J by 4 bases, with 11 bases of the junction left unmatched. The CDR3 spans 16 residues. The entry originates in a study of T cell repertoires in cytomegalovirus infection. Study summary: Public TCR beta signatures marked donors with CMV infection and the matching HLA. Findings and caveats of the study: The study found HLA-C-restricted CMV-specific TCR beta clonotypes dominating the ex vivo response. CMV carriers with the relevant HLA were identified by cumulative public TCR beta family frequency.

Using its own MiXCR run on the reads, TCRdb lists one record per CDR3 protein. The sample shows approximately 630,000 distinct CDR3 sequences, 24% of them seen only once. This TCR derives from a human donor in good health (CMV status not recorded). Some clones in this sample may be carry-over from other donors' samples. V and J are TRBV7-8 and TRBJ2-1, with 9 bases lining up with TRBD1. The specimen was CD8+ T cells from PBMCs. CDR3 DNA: TGTGCCAGCATTTCCCCCGGGACAGGGAAATACAATGAGCAGTTCTTC. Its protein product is CASISPGTGKYNEQFF.